This T cell receptor (beta chain) was captured by sequencing in a study of blood T cell repertoires in COVID-19. The authors' processing: Reference gene primer amplification gave estimated nucleated cell counts. Clones were read by immunoSEQ multiplex PCR, and TCRdb kept only the in-frame ones, dropping some. That table supplies the V and J calls and clone size; D and trimming were determined from the DNA. In the table there are over 35,000 clones, approximately 85% of which are singletons. The V end lost 6 bases, the J end lost 1 base, and 12 bases lay between the germline ends. Looked up from germline, CDR1 is LNHDA and CDR2 is SQIVND (reference sequence). The length of the CDR3 is 15 residues.

The source of this sequence is a man between 60 and 70 years old with active or convalescent COVID-19. The rearrangement links TRBV19 to TRBJ1-4; the D is unclear. The sequenced sample was peripheral blood. Here the CDR3 reads CASSFYRGTNEKLFF. CDR3 nucleotides: TGTGCCAGTAGCTTTTACCGCGGAACTAATGAAAAACTGTTTTTT. The full variable domain, completed using reference TRBV19 and TRBJ1-4, is DGGITQSPKYLFRKEGQNVTLSCEQNLNHDAMYWYRQDPGQGLRLIYYSQIVNDFQKGDIAEGYSVSREKKESFPLTVTSAQKNPTAFYLCASSFYRGTNEKLFFGSGTQLSVL.